The 17 T cell receptor beta chains listed next were all sequenced from one sample in a study of cytomegalovirus exposure and HLA in healthy donors. The PCR employed 60 Vbeta primers together with 13 Jbeta primers. This table comes from immunoSEQ multiplex PCR, and its TCRdb copy is limited to in-frame clones, with some not included. The sample consists of some 180,000 clones, around 78% of them appearing once. The specimen sequenced was PBMCs. Source of these receptors: a woman in her twenties or thirties in good health and CMV-seropositive.

This clone was counted a few times. The gene calls are TRBV4-1 and TRBJ1-3; 7 positions agree with TRBD1. Trimming at V came to 2 bases and at J to 1 base, leaving 5 bases not matched to a gene. Germline CDR1 reads MGHRA; CDR2 reads YSYEKL. There are 16 residues in the CDR3. The DNA of the CDR3 is TGCGCCAGCAGCCAACTTCAGGGGGGATCTGGAAACACCATATATTTT. Translation: CASSQLQGGSGNTIYF.

As for this clone: This sample includes further DNA sequences coding for the same CDR3. The chain links TRBV5-1 to TRBJ1-5; D call uncertain. V lost 0 bases to trimming and J lost 1 base, with 5 bases between them. Germline values: CDR1 SGHRS, CDR2 YFSETQ. The CDR3 runs 14 residues. The CDR3 protein is CASSLGGSNQPQHF. The CDR3 DNA sequence: TGCGCCAGCAGCTTGGGCGGAAGCAATCAGCCCCAGCATTTT. The full variable domain, its missing parts supplied by reference TRBV5-1 and TRBJ1-5, is KAGVTQTPRYLIKTRGQQVTLSCSPISGHRSVSWYQQTPGQGLQFLFEYFSETQRNKGNFPGRFSGRQFSNSRSEMNVSTLELGDSALYLCASSLGGSNQPQHFGDGTRLSIL.

This rearrangement joins TRBV19 to TRBJ2-5, with D tentatively TRBD1 (7 bases). With 4 bases removed from V and 9 bases from J, the gap between germline ends came to 21 bases. The CDR3 sequence is 15 residues long. Per germline, CDR1 LNHDA and CDR2 SQIVND (reference sequence). The CDR3 sequence: CASSTGGGQAEAQYF. As DNA, the CDR3 is TGTGCCAGTAGTACCGGGGGAGGACAGGCCGAGGCCCAGTACTTC.

The gene calls are TRBV10-3 and TRBJ2-6; D is unresolved. Germline loops: CDR1 ENHRY, CDR2 SYGVKD. This CDR3 contains 14 residues. Deletions cut 9 bases from V and 1 base from J, with 10 bases between. CDR3 sequence reads: CAINNSSGANVLTF. The CDR3 nucleotides are TGTGCCATAAACAACAGTTCTGGGGCCAACGTCCTGACTTTC.

The rearrangement links TRBV28 to TRBJ2-7; the match to TRBD2 covers 13 bases. CDR1 and CDR2 (germline): MDHEN, SYDVKM. Germline trimming cut 3 bases from V and 2 bases from J; bases unmatched to any gene: 1. The CDR3 loop spans 15 amino acids. CDR3 protein: CASSFGTSGTYEQYF. The CDR3 coding sequence is TGTGCCAGCAGTTTCGGGACTAGCGGGACCTACGAGCAGTACTTC.

This clone was counted a few times. The chain uses TRBV10-3 and TRBJ2-1; a weak D match, TRBD1 (6 bases). Germline lookup yields CDR1 ENHRY and CDR2 SYGVKD. CDR3 length: 13 amino acids. V lost 5 bases to trimming and J lost 5 bases, with 10 bases between them. The CDR3 protein is CAISKTGNNEQFF. In nucleotides, the CDR3 is TGTGCCATCAGTAAGACAGGTAACAATGAGCAGTTCTTC.

CDR3 region: CASTIGGSSGNTIYF. The CDR3 coding sequence is TGTGCCAGTACCATAGGAGGCAGCTCTGGAAACACCATATATTTT. V and J are TRBV19 and TRBJ1-3, with no clear D. Trimming pared 7 bases from V and 0 bases from J, leaving 13 bases between. Per germline, CDR1 LNHDA and CDR2 SQIVND (reference sequence). The CDR3 totals 15 residues. The variable domain in full, with the rest retrieved from reference TRBV19 and TRBJ1-3, is DGGITQSPKYLFRKEGQNVTLSCEQNLNHDAMYWYRQDPGQGLRLIYYSQIVNDFQKGDIAEGYSVSREKKESFPLTVTSAQKNPTAFYLCASTIGGSSGNTIYFGEGSWLTVV.

The gene calls are TRBV9 and TRBJ2-7, with TRBD1 identical over 7 bases. The CDR3 length is 15 residues. Germline trimming cut 3 bases from V and 0 bases from J; bases unmatched to any gene: 6. The germline CDR1 and CDR2 sequences are SGDLS and YYNGEE. The CDR3 region is CASSASRDSSYEQYF. Written as DNA, the CDR3 is TGTGCCAGCAGCGCTTCCCGGGACAGCTCCTACGAGCAGTACTTC.

This clone appeared once. The rearrangement links TRBV10-2 to TRBJ2-3, with D possibly TRBD2 on 5 matching bases. Trimming took off 4 bases at V and 4 bases at J, with 15 bases between the two ends. Germline V gene sequence: CDR1 WSHSY, CDR2 SAAADI. This CDR3 has 15 amino acids. The CDR3 reads CASSGIGETADTQYF. The CDR3 bases are TGCGCCAGCAGTGGCATCGGGGAAACCGCAGATACGCAGTATTTT.

J is TRBJ2-7 and V is TRBV6-1; D not certain. Germline CDR1 MNHNS, CDR2 SASEGT. The CDR3 spans 12 residues. Trimming took 6 bases from V and 0 from J, leaving 6 bases between them. This chain's CDR3 is CASRETSYEQYF. CDR3 nucleotides: TGTGCCAGCAGGGAGACCTCCTACGAGCAGTACTTC.

This chain links TRBV7-3 with TRBJ2-3; 7 bases agree with TRBD2. With 7 bases clipped from V and 6 bases from J, the junction kept 7 bases outside the gene matches. Germline CDR1 is SGHTA and CDR2 is FQGTGA. The CDR3 length is 13 residues. The CDR3 is CASTHNGGDTQYF. The CDR3 nucleotides read TGTGCCAGCACCCATAACGGGGGGGATACGCAGTATTTT.

V and J are TRBV28 and TRBJ1-2; 7 nucleotides align to TRBD1. This CDR3 is built from 13 residues. V shed 7 bases and J 4 bases; nucleotides not matched to a gene: 6. Germline CDR1 and CDR2: MDHEN and SYDVKM. The CDR3 nucleotides are TGTGCCAGCATCCCACAGGGGAGCTATGGCTACACCTTC. It encodes CASIPQGSYGYTF.

The gene calls are TRBV6-5 and TRBJ1-2; 7 bases fit TRBD1. This CDR3 is built from 15 residues. The junction had 12 bases not matched to a gene; V was cut back by 5 bases and J by 6 bases. The germline CDR1 and CDR2 sequences are MNHEY and SVGAGI. CDR3 protein: CASSQETGISDGYTF. CDR3 sequence (DNA): TGTGCCAGCAGTCAAGAGACAGGGATTTCGGATGGCTACACCTTC.

As concerns this clone: Other DNA sequences in the same sample also yield this CDR3. V is TRBV5-1 and J is TRBJ2-5; D perhaps matches TRBD2 (5 bases). The CDR3 has 15 amino acids. Trimming pared 1 base from V and 2 bases from J, leaving 12 bases between. The germline V gene has CDR1 SGHRS and CDR2 YFSETQ. CDR3 coding DNA: TGCGCCAGCAGCTTGCGGGGAGAAACACAAGAGACCCAGTACTTC. It yields the protein CASSLRGETQETQYF.

The chain uses TRBV7-9 and TRBJ2-7, with a weak D call TRBD2 (6 bases). CDR3 size: 14 residues. V lost 5 bases and J lost 2, with 13 bases in between. Germline V gene data show CDR1 as SEHNR and CDR2 as FQNEAQ (reference sequence). The CDR3 loop reads CASSRRRETYEQYF. CDR3 nucleotide sequence: TGTGCCAGCAGCAGACGGCGGGAAACCTACGAGCAGTACTTC.

This clone turned up a few times. The chain combines TRBV29-1 with TRBJ1-1, with D tentatively TRBD1 (5 bases). Germline CDR1 reads SQVTM; CDR2 reads ANQGSEA. With 6 bases removed from V and 0 bases from J, the gap between germline ends came to 11 bases. This CDR3 region has 13 residues. CDR3 sequence reads: CSVREGLNTEAFF. The CDR3 DNA sequence: TGCAGCGTCAGGGAGGGTTTGAACACTGAAGCTTTCTTT. The full variable domain, completed using reference TRBV29-1 and TRBJ1-1, is SAVISQKPSRDICQRGTSLTIQCQVDSQVTMMFWYRQQPGQSLTLIATANQGSEATYESGFVIDKFPISRPNLTFSTLTVSNMSPEDSSIYLCSVREGLNTEAFFGQGTRLTVV.

The chain joins TRBV6-6 to TRBJ2-7; D is possibly TRBD2 (5 bases). V was cut by 6 bases and J by 10 bases, with 19 bases left in between. Germline CDR1 reads MNHNY; CDR2 reads SVGAGI (reference sequence). The CDR3 consists of 13 residues. CDR3 sequence reads: CASSATLSAGQYF. CDR3 sequence (DNA): TGTGCCAGCAGCGCCACTCTTAGCGCAGGCCAGTACTTC.